These 19 T cell receptor beta chains originate from one sample sequenced in a study of T cells after yellow fever vaccination. Using its own MiXCR run on the 5' RACE reads, TCRdb lists one record per CDR3 protein. The table shows tens of thousands of distinct CDR3 sequences, with 5.2% occurring only once. Specimen: PBMCs, either bulk or a sorted T-cell subset (CD4+, CD8+, memory, or dextramer-sorted; not recorded which), collected 45 days after the first yellow fever vaccination. These receptor sequences come from a man in his late teens or twenties who received the YFV17D yellow fever vaccine.

This clonotype showed up many times. This chain connects TRBV9 to TRBJ2-2; 12 bases match TRBD1. V lost 5 bases and J lost 5; bases outside the gene matches: 10. Germline V gene lookup returns CDR1 SGDLS and CDR2 YYNGEE. The CDR3 covers 17 residues. The CDR3 nucleotides are TGTGCCAGCAGTTTTCCCGGGACAGGGGGCACTACCGGGGAGCTGTTTTTT. This translates into CASSFPGTGGTTGELFF.

The table lists this clonotype with many counts. The chain couples TRBV30 to TRBJ2-6; no firm D call. This CDR3 comprises 13 residues. The germline gives CDR1 GTSNPN, CDR2 SVGIG (reference sequence). Trimming shortened V by 0 bases and J by 4 bases, and 4 bases separated the two germline ends. The CDR3 DNA sequence: TGTGCCTGGAGTGTTCAGGGGGCCAACGTCCTGACTTTC. It encodes CAWSVQGANVLTF.

This clonotype has ten or more counts. The chain joins TRBV2 to TRBJ2-1; no reliable D call. Trimming stripped 3 bases from V and 4 bases from J, with 10 bases between. Germline loops: CDR1 SNHLY, CDR2 FYNNEI. The CDR3 runs 14 residues. Here the CDR3 DNA reads TGTGCCAGCAGTGACGCTAGTCGATACAATGAGCAGTTCTTC. Residues: CASSDASRYNEQFF.

The sample holds many counts of this clonotype. This chain joins TRBV11-2 and TRBJ2-2; D gene unclear. The CDR3 is 15 residues long. CDR1 is SGHAT, CDR2 FQNNGV, per germline. The germline V and J ends were trimmed by 4 bases and 4 bases, with 13 bases remaining between them. CDR3 in DNA: TGTGCCAGCAGCTCCCGGACGACCTCCACCGGGGAGCTGTTTTTT. Its translation: CASSSRTTSTGELFF.

This clonotype was seen many times. This chain connects TRBV5-1 to TRBJ2-7; TRBD1 matches at 8 bases. This CDR3 spans 14 amino acids. Germline assignment: CDR1 SGHRS and CDR2 YFSETQ. The J segment lost 7 bases and the V segment lost 4 bases, leaving 10 bases of the junction unmatched. The CDR3 protein is CASSPSTGAAEQYF. Written as DNA, the CDR3 is TGCGCCAGCAGCCCGTCGACAGGGGCAGCAGAGCAGTACTTC.

This clonotype was counted at least ten times. CDR3 sequence (DNA): TGCGCCAGCAGCTTGATGGGGGCCATAAACACTGAAGCTTTCTTT. It specifies CASSLMGAINTEAFF. The chain employs TRBV5-1 and TRBJ1-1; tentative D call: TRBD1 (6 bases). Germline V gene lookup returns CDR1 SGHRS and CDR2 YFSETQ. The ends were cut back, 1 base at V and 2 bases at J, with 12 bases in the middle. This CDR3 has 15 residues.

At least ten counts were recorded for this clonotype. The rearrangement links TRBV12-3 or TRBV12-4 to TRBJ2-7; no reliable D call. This CDR3 has 13 residues. V gave up 1 base and J gave up 4 bases, with 8 bases separating them. The CDR3 DNA is TGTGCCAGCAGTTTAGGGTGGGCTTACGAGCAGTACTTC. It encodes CASSLGWAYEQYF.

This clonotype came up many times. The chain couples TRBV7-2 to TRBJ2-5; D unresolved. CDR1 and CDR2 from the germline V gene are SGHTA and FQGNSA. CDR3 length: 12 amino acids. V shed 2 bases and J shed 4 bases, with 5 bases lying between them. The DNA of the CDR3 is TGTGCCAGCAGCTTAATGGGAGAGACCCAGTACTTC. Protein product: CASSLMGETQYF.

The chain is built from TRBV7-2 and TRBJ1-1; possibly TRBD1 for D (6 bases). CDR1 is SGHTA and CDR2 is FQGNSA in the germline V gene. The CDR3 length is 16 residues. V lost 4 bases and J lost 7, with 22 bases in between. The CDR3 nucleotides are TGTGCCAGCAGCTATAGCATCTGGGGGCAGAGCGGTGAAGCTTTCTTT. The encoded protein is CASSYSIWGQSGEAFF.

This clonotype was observed many times. The V and J genes are TRBV7-8 and TRBJ2-4; possibly TRBD2 for D (5 bases). Germline values: CDR1 SGHVS, CDR2 FQNEAQ. The CDR3 extends over 14 amino acids. Trimming took 1 base from V and 7 from J, leaving 11 bases between them. This CDR3 is CASSLGRTSNIQYF. DNA for the CDR3: TGTGCCAGCAGCTTAGGTCGGACTTCTAACATTCAGTACTTC.

The table lists this clonotype with many counts. This chain uses TRBV3-1 with TRBJ1-3, with D hard to call. CDR3 length: 16 amino acids. Trimming shortened V by 0 bases and J by 3 bases, and 12 bases separated the two germline ends. Germline CDR1 reads LGHDT; CDR2 reads YNNKEL (reference sequence). Here the CDR3 DNA reads TGTGCCAGCAGCCAAGATCCCGCTAGAAGTGGAAACACCATATATTTT. Its translation is CASSQDPARSGNTIYF.

This clonotype was seen ten or more times. The chain has TRBV20-1 and TRBJ2-1; D uncertain. The ends were cut back, 1 base at V and 8 bases at J, with 15 bases in the middle. Per germline, CDR1 DFQATT and CDR2 SNEGSKA (reference sequence). CDR3 length: 14 residues. CDR3 in DNA: TGCAGTGCTAGAGGAGGCCTCGCAGGCGATGAGCAGTTCTTC. Translation gives CSARGGLAGDEQFF.

The CDR3 is CARSPCCGQQYV. As DNA, the CDR3 is TGCGCCCGCAGCCCGTGTTGTGGCCAGCAGTACGTC. The rearrangement joins TRBV4-3 to TRBJ2-7; no definite D call. The CDR3 covers 12 residues. Germline V gene sequence: CDR1 LGHNA, CDR2 YSLEER.

This clonotype has ten or more counts. This sequence joins TRBV18 and TRBJ1-4; D remains unclear. This CDR3 has 18 amino acids. V was pared by 2 bases and J by 0 bases, with 16 bases between. Germline CDR1 reads KGHSH; CDR2 reads LQKENI. This chain's CDR3 is CASSPMGGPIATNEKLFF. The CDR3 DNA sequence: TGTGCCAGCTCACCAATGGGCGGACCAATCGCAACTAATGAAAAACTGTTTTTT.

Many counts were recorded for this clonotype. The rearrangement joins TRBV5-1 to TRBJ2-3; D may be TRBD1 (6 bases). Germline V gene lookup returns CDR1 SGHRS and CDR2 YFSETQ. CDR3 length equals 17 residues. Deletions cut 3 bases from V and 1 base from J, with 18 bases between. The CDR3 DNA reads TGCGCCAGCAGCTCACAGGGATTGCACGGGGGCACAGATACGCAGTATTTT. Translating it yields CASSSQGLHGGTDTQYF.

There are many counts of this clonotype. The V gene is TRBV7-3, the J gene TRBJ2-2; possible D gene TRBD2, 6 bases. The CDR3 runs 15 residues. V shed 3 bases and J shed 1 base, with 9 bases lying between them. Germline loops: CDR1 SGHTA, CDR2 FQGTGA. The CDR3 protein is CASSLGLQNTGELFF. CDR3 nucleotide sequence: TGTGCCAGCAGCTTGGGACTTCAGAACACCGGGGAGCTGTTTTTT.

This clonotype has a count of ten or more. J is TRBJ2-5 and V is TRBV7-9; D call uncertain. V was pared by 5 bases and J by 7 bases, with 20 bases between. This CDR3 is 15 amino acids long. The germline V gene encodes CDR1 SEHNR and CDR2 FQNEAQ (reference sequence). The CDR3 nucleotides read TGTGCCAGCAGCCCCCCCTGGCCCCCGGTGGGGACCCAGTACTTC. Its protein is CASSPPWPPVGTQYF.

This clonotype came up many times. The chain has TRBV6-2 or TRBV6-3 and TRBJ2-2; 8 bases map to TRBD2. The CDR3 covers 15 residues. V was pared by 8 bases and J by 0 bases, with 5 bases of the junction left unmatched. Germline CDR1 is MNHEY and CDR2 is SVGEGT. Here the CDR3 DNA reads TGTGCCAGCCGGGGGGGGCTCGCGAACACCGGGGAGCTGTTTTTT. As protein: CASRGGLANTGELFF.

This clonotype was seen repeatedly, ten times or more. The rearrangement links TRBV7-2 to TRBJ1-6; D is uncertain. Looked up from germline, CDR1 is SGHTA and CDR2 is FQGNSA. Between the trimmed V and J ends, which lost 7 bases and 0 bases, there was a span of 10 bases. This CDR3 has 15 amino acids. This CDR3 is CASTSRSSYNSPLHF. The CDR3, as DNA: TGTGCCAGCACCTCCCGTAGCTCCTATAATTCACCCCTCCACTTT.